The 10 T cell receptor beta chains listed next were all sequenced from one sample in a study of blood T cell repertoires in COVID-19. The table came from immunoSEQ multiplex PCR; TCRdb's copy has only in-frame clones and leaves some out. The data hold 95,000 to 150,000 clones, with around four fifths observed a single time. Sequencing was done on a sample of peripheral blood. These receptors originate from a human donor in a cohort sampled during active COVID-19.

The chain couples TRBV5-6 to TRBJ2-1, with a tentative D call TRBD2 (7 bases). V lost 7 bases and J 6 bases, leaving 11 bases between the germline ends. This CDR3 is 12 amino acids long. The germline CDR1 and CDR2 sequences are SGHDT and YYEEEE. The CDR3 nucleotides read TGTGCCAGCGGACGGGGGGCCAATGAGCAGTTCTTC. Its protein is CASGRGANEQFF.

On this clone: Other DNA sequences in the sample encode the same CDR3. The CDR3 nucleotides are TGTGCCAGCAGCTTGCAGGGGGCTGGAAACACCATATATTTT. Encoded protein: CASSLQGAGNTIYF. The chain joins TRBV5-4 to TRBJ1-3; 7 bases map to TRBD1. Trimming took 1 base from V and 2 from J; bases not matched to a gene: 0. CDR3 length: 14 amino acids. Germline-derived CDR1 and CDR2 are SGHNT and YYREEE (reference sequence). The complete variable domain, with remaining parts taken from reference TRBV5-4 and TRBJ1-3, reads ETGVTQSPTHLIKTRGQQVTLRCSSQSGHNTVSWYQQALGQGPQFIFQYYREEENGRGNFPPRFSGLQFPNYSSELNVNALELDDSALYLCASSLQGAGNTIYFGEGSWLTVV.

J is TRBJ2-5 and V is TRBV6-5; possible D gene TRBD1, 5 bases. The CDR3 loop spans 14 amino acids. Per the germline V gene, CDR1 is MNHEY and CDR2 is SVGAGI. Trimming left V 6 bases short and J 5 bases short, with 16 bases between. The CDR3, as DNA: TGTGCCAGCAGGGATCCCAGGGATTCGGAGACCCAGTACTTC. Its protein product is CASRDPRDSETQYF.

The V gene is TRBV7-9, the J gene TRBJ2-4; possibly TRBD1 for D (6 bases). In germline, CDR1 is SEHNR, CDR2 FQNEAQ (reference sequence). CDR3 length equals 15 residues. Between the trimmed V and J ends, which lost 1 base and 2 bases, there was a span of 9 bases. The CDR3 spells CASSLVGQTKNIQYF. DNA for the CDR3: TGTGCCAGCAGCTTAGTCGGACAGACCAAAAACATTCAGTACTTC.

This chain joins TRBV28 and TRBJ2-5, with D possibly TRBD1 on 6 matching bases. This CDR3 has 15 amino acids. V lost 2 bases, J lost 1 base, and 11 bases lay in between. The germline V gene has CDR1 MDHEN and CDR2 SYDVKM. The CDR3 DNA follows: TGTGCCAGCAGTTTAATCGCCAGGGGCCAAGAGACCCAGTACTTC. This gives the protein CASSLIARGQETQYF. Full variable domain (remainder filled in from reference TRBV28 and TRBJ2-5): DVKVTQSSRYLVKRTGEKVFLECVQDMDHENMFWYRQDPGLGLRLIYFSYDVKMKEKGDIPEGYSVSREKKERFSLILESASTNQTSMYLCASSLIARGQETQYFGPGTRLLVL.

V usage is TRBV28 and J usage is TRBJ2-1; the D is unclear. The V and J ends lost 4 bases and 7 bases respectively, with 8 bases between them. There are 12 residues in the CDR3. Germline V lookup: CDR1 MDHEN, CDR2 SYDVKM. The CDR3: CASSSYSNEQFF. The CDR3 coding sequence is TGTGCCAGCAGTTCATACTCGAATGAGCAGTTCTTC.

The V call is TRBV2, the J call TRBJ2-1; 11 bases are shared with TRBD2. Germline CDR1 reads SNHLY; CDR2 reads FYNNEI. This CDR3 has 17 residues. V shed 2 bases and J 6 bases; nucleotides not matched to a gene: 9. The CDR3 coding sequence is TGTGCCAGCAGTGAATCCCCTAGCGGGGGGTCTAGCAATGAGCAGTTCTTC. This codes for CASSESPSGGSSNEQFF.

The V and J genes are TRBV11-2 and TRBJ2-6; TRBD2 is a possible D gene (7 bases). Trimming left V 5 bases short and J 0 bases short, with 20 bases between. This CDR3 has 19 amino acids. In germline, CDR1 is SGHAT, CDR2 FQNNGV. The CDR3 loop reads CASSPGGAALSSGANVLTF. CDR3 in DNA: TGTGCCAGCAGCCCTGGGGGGGCAGCCCTTAGCTCTGGGGCCAACGTCCTGACTTTC.

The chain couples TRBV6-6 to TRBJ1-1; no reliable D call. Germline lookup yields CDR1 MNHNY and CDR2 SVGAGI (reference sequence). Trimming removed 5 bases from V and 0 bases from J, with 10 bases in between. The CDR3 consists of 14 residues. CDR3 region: CASSAPGLNTEAFF. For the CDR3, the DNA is TGTGCCAGCAGTGCTCCAGGATTGAACACTGAAGCTTTCTTT.

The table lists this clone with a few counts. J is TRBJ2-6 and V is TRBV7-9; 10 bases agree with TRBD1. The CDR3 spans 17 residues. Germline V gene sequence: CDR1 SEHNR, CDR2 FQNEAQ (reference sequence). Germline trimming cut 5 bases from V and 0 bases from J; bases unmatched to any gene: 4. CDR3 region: CASSPGQGISGANVLTF. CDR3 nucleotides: TGTGCCAGCAGCCCGGGACAGGGGATCTCTGGGGCCAACGTCCTGACTTTC.